This T cell receptor beta chain derives from a study of T cell responses to AZD1222 COVID-19 vaccine. Findings and caveats of the study: Baseline testing showed seropositivity in only six AZD1222 recipients. Spike-specific TCR breadth and depth grew following two AZD1222 doses.

Germline V gene sequence: CDR1 SGHAT, CDR2 FQNNGV. The length of the CDR3 is 12 residues. V was shortened by 7 bases and J by 11 bases, with 17 bases between the two germline ends. Second-dose timings of about 4 or about 12 weeks were pooled. Sequencing was performed with immunoSEQ multiplex PCR; in TCRdb, only in-frame clones are kept and a portion is missing. The sample contains more than 60,000 clones, roughly 87% of which appear only once. As to this clone: No antigen is known for it.

The gene calls are TRBV11-2 and TRBJ1-1; D uncertain. The clonotype comes from an adult who received the AZD1222 COVID-19 vaccine. The specimen comprised peripheral blood, sampled 28 days after the second AZD1222 dose. The CDR3 sequence: CASTRLLGWAFF. DNA of the CDR3: TGTGCCAGCACCCGCCTATTAGGCTGGGCTTTCTTT.